Each of the 16 T cell receptor beta chains below was sequenced from the same sample in a study of T cells in localized non-small cell lung cancer. Only in-frame clones appear in the TCRdb table, and some are missing; sequencing was by immunoSEQ multiplex PCR. The sample comprises 45,000 to 55,000 clones, about 72% of which are singletons, and approximately 16% rests with the top ten. Specimen: peripheral blood, collected before any cancer treatment. The receptor source for this set is a man aged 35 to 69 with stage I squamous cell lung carcinoma.

The CDR3 loop is CSVGTVYSYEQYF. CDR3 coding DNA: TGCAGCGTTGGGACAGTCTATTCCTACGAGCAGTACTTC. V is TRBV29-1 and J is TRBJ2-7, with D possibly being TRBD1 (6 bases). Deletions cut 4 bases from V and 1 base from J, with 11 bases between. Germline V lookup: CDR1 SQVTM, CDR2 ANQGSEA. The CDR3 runs to 13 residues.

This sequence joins TRBV9 and TRBJ1-6; D is uncertain. The CDR3 length is 13 residues. The germline V gene encodes CDR1 SGDLS and CDR2 YYNGEE. V lost 1 base, J lost 2 bases, and 1 base lay in between. The CDR3 reads CASSVTYNSPLHF. CDR3 in DNA: TGTGCCAGCAGCGTAACCTATAATTCACCCCTCCACTTT.

V usage is TRBV9 and J usage is TRBJ2-3; weak D call: TRBD2 (5 bases). The germline CDR1 and CDR2 sequences are SGDLS and YYNGEE. Trimming stripped 0 bases from V and 8 bases from J, with 13 bases between. The CDR3 runs 14 residues. The CDR3 nucleotides are TGTGCCAGCAGCGTAGCTCTTGGTGGGAGTACGCAGTATTTT. Protein: CASSVALGGSTQYF.

V and J are TRBV6-5 and TRBJ1-1; TRBD1 is a possible D gene (6 bases). V was pared by 0 bases and J by 6 bases, with 14 bases between. The length of the CDR3 is 15 residues. Germline loops: CDR1 MNHEY, CDR2 SVGAGI. DNA of the CDR3: TGTGCCAGCAGTTACTCGGACAGAGGTCGATCTGAAGCTTTCTTT. Protein product: CASSYSDRGRSEAFF.

The sample holds one count of this clone. This chain joins TRBV2 and TRBJ1-2; D unclear. Germline loops: CDR1 SNHLY, CDR2 FYNNEI. The CDR3 spans 13 residues. Trimming shortened V by 7 bases and J by 8 bases, and 17 bases separated the two germline ends. The CDR3 protein is CASMTPGFGGYTF. The CDR3 DNA sequence: TGTGCCAGCATGACACCGGGGTTCGGCGGCTACACCTTC.

The rearrangement links TRBV9 to TRBJ2-5; D possibly corresponds to TRBD2 (6 bases). Germline CDR1 SGDLS, CDR2 YYNGEE. The CDR3 loop spans 14 amino acids. The ends were cut back, 3 bases at V and 2 bases at J, with 11 bases in the middle. The CDR3 here is CASSGGGGQETQYF. CDR3 nucleotides: TGTGCCAGCAGCGGGGGAGGTGGTCAAGAGACCCAGTACTTC.

Note on this clone: Possible read error: a much larger clone is one base away. The same CDR3 also results from other DNA sequences found in this sample. The chain's CDR3 is CASSQGPGQGVDQPQHF. The CDR3 DNA follows: TGCGCTAGCAGCCAAGGGCCGGGACAGGGAGTGGATCAGCCCCAGCATTTT. V gene TRBV4-1 combines with J gene TRBJ1-5; 9 positions agree with TRBD1. Germline V gives CDR1 MGHRA, CDR2 YSYEKL. The CDR3 loop spans 17 amino acids.

In its sample, this clone was seen a few times. This rearrangement joins TRBV7-8 to TRBJ2-7; D is ambiguous. The CDR3 loop spans 16 amino acids. The germline V gene has CDR1 SGHVS and CDR2 FQNEAQ. V lost 5 bases to trimming and J lost 0 bases, with 17 bases between them. This CDR3 reads CASSARRAKSSYEQYF. As DNA, the CDR3 is TGTGCCAGCAGCGCCCGACGTGCAAAAAGCTCCTACGAGCAGTACTTC.

V is TRBV27 and J is TRBJ1-6; the D gene is possibly TRBD1 (6 bases). The CDR3 extends over 15 amino acids. From germline, CDR1 is MNHEY and CDR2 SMNVEV (reference sequence). Trimming shortened V by 3 bases and J by 7 bases, and 13 bases separated the two germline ends. For the CDR3, the DNA is TGTGCCAGCAGTTTGACAGGAATAGGGAATTCACCCCTCCACTTT. It translates to CASSLTGIGNSPLHF.

The rearrangement links TRBV6-5 to TRBJ1-4, with a weak D call TRBD1 (5 bases). The CDR3 consists of 14 residues. V gave up 5 bases and J gave up 4 bases, with 11 bases separating them. Germline lookup yields CDR1 MNHEY and CDR2 SVGAGI. The CDR3: CASSGRGGNEKLFF. As DNA, the CDR3 is TGTGCCAGCAGTGGCCGGGGGGGTAATGAAAAACTGTTTTTT.

The V call is TRBV13, the J call TRBJ2-5; D is unresolved. The V end was cut by 1 base, the J end by 2 bases, with 14 bases between. Germline values: CDR1 PRHDT, CDR2 FYEKMQ (reference sequence). The CDR3 has 16 amino acids. The DNA for the CDR3 is TGTGCCAGCAGCTTAGACCGGACGGACCAACAAGAGACCCAGTACTTC. This codes for CASSLDRTDQQETQYF.

The chain joins TRBV11-2 to TRBJ2-7; D might be TRBD2 (6 bases). The germline CDR1 and CDR2 sequences are SGHAT and FQNNGV. The V end lost 1 base, the J end lost 11 bases, and 33 bases lay between the germline ends. The CDR3 is made up of 19 amino acids. The CDR3 DNA reads as TGTGCCAGCAGCTTAGGACTAGGTGGGGGGTTTCATCACTCTAAGGTGAAGTACTTC. Its protein product is CASSLGLGGGFHHSKVKYF.

The genes are TRBV29-1 and TRBJ2-7; 9 positions agree with TRBD1. Germline CDR1 SQVTM, CDR2 ANQGSEA. The CDR3 contains 13 residues. V dropped 7 bases and J dropped 0; count of bases not matched to a gene: 4. This CDR3 reads CSAGQGISYEQYF. CDR3 coding DNA: TGCAGCGCCGGACAGGGGATCTCCTACGAGCAGTACTTC.

The CDR3 coding sequence is TGTGCCAGCAGCGGCCGACCCCAGACAGGTGATGAGCAGTTCTTC. It specifies CASSGRPQTGDEQFF. This chain connects TRBV9 to TRBJ2-1; the D gene is possibly TRBD1 (6 bases). Trimming cost V 3 bases and J 8 bases, with 18 bases left between them. CDR3 length: 15 residues. Germline assignment: CDR1 SGDLS and CDR2 YYNGEE. Full variable domain (missing parts from reference TRBV9 and TRBJ2-1): DSGVTQTPKHLITATGQRVTLRCSPRSGDLSVYWYQQSLDQGLQFLIQYYNGEERAKGNILERFSAQQFPDLHSELNLSSLELGDSALYFCASSGRPQTGDEQFFGPGTRLTVL.

The chain combines TRBV13 with TRBJ1-3; tentative D call: TRBD1 (5 bases). The germline V gene has CDR1 PRHDT and CDR2 FYEKMQ (reference sequence). The CDR3 totals 15 residues. V lost 0 bases and J 0 bases, leaving 6 bases between the germline ends. Written as DNA, the CDR3 is TGTGCCAGCAGCTTAGGGGGGGGCTCTGGAAACACCATATATTTT. Its translation: CASSLGGGSGNTIYF. The entire variable domain, with the rest obtained from reference TRBV13 and TRBJ1-3, is as follows: AAGVIQSPRHLIKEKRETATLKCYPIPRHDTVYWYQQGPGQDPQFLISFYEKMQSDKGSIPDRFSAQQFSDYHSELNMSSLELGDSALYFCASSLGGGSGNTIYFGEGSWLTVV.

This chain connects TRBV15 to TRBJ2-3; 8 bases match TRBD2. Germline V gene data show CDR1 as LNHNV and CDR2 as YYDKDF (reference sequence). Losses at the gene ends were 1 base for V and 2 bases for J; bases not matched to a gene: 8. The CDR3 extends over 17 amino acids. As DNA, the CDR3 is TGTGCCACCAGCAGAGCCGGGGGGGACTCCCACACAGATACGCAGTATTTT. It translates to CATSRAGGDSHTDTQYF.